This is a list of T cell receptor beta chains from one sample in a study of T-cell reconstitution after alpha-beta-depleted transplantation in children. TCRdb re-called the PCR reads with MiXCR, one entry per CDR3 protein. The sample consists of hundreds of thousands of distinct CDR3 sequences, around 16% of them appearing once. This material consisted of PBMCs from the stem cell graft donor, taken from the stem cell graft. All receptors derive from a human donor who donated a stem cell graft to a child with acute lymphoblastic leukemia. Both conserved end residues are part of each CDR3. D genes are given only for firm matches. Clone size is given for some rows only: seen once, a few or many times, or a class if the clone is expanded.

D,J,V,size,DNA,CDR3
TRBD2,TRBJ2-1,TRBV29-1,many,TGCAGCGTTGTCCGGACTAGCGGGAGATCCTACAATGAGCAGTTCTTC,CSVVRTSGRSYNEQFF
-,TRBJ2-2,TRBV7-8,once,TGTGCCAGCAGCCCACGTGCCCCAGGGACGGCCGGGGAGCTGTTTTTT,CASSPRAPGTAGELFF
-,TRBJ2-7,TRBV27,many,TGTGCCAGTTACTCCAGCTCCTACGAGCAGTACTTC,CASYSSSYEQYF
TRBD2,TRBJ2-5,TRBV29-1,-,TGCAGCGTCAAAAGGGGTAGCGGGAGAATAAAAGAGACCCAGTACTTC,CSVKRGSGRIKETQYF
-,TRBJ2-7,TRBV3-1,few,TGTGCCAGCAGCCCCGGCCACATTACCTACGAGCAGTACTTC,CASSPGHITYEQYF
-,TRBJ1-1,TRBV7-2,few,TGTGCCAGCAGCCTAAGAGGTCCCCCGCTAGAGAACACTGAAGCTTTCTTT,CASSLRGPPLENTEAFF
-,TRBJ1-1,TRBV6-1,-,TGTGCCAGCAGTGTGCTGAGGAGTGAAGCTTTCTTT,CASSVLRSEAFF
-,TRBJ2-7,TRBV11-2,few,TGTGCCAGCAGCCGCCCTCGTGGACAGCTCGTCTTACCCTCATACTCCTACGAGCAGTACTTC,CASSRPRGQLVLPSYSYEQYF
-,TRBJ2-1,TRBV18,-,TGTGCCAGCTCACCACTGGCTGGCGGTGTGTACAATGAGCAGTTCTTC,CASSPLAGGVYNEQFF
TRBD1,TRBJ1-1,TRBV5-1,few,TGCGCCAGCAGCGAACCTGACGGACAGGGAACTGAAGCTTTCTTT,CASSEPDGQGTEAFF
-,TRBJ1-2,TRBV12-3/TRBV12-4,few,TGTGCCAGCACCGTAGACAGCTATGGCTACACCTTC,CASTVDSYGYTF
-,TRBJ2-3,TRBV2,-,TGTGCCAGCAGTGAACGCGGTTGGGATACGCAGTATTTT,CASSERGWDTQYF
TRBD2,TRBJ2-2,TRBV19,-,TGTGCCAGTAGTACCCAAGCGGGAGTCACCGGGGAGCTGTTTTTT,CASSTQAGVTGELFF
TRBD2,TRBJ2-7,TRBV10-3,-,TGTGCCATCAGTGGACTAGCGGGCCACTACGAGCAGTACTTC,CAISGLAGHYEQYF
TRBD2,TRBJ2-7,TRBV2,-,TGTGCCTGCTACTCACTAGCGAGCGCTTCCTACGAGCAGTACTTC,CACYSLASASYEQYF
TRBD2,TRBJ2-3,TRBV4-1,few,TGCGCCAGCAGCGGTCCGAGCGGGAGGGCCAAGGGGTCCAGCACAGATACGCAGTATTTT,CASSGPSGRAKGSSTDTQYF
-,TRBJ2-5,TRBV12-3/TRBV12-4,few,TGTGCCAGCAGTGCGGGACTGATCGAAGAGACCCAGTACTTC,CASSAGLIEETQYF
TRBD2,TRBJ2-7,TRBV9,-,TGTGCCAGCGGACCCCCGGGGGGGGAGGGCAGCGACGAGCAGTACTTC,CASGPPGGEGSDEQYF
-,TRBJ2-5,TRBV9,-,TGTGCCAGCAGCGCGAGAGAGGGGGGACAGTACCAAGAGACCCAGTACTTC,CASSAREGGQYQETQYF
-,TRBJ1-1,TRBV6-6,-,TGTGCCAGCAGTTACCCAGGACAGATTGAAGCTTTCTTT,CASSYPGQIEAFF
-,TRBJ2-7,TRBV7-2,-,TGTGCCAGCAGCCCCTTTACGGGACGGGGGTACGAGCAGTACTTC,CASSPFTGRGYEQYF
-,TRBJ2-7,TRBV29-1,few,TGCAGCGTTGAAGGCGGGACAGCCGGTGCCTACGAGCAGTACTTC,CSVEGGTAGAYEQYF
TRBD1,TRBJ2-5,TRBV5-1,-,TGCGCCAGCAGCCGAGGACAGGCGGCGCGAGAGACCCAGTACTTC,CASSRGQAARETQYF
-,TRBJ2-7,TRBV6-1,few,TGTGCCAGCAAGACTCCGGGACCCTACGAGCAGTACTTC,CASKTPGPYEQYF
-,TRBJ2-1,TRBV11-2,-,TGTGCCAGCAGCTTAACACGGCTCGCGGAGAACAATGAGCAGTTCTTC,CASSLTRLAENNEQFF
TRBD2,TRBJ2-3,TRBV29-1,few,TGCAGCGGTGGGATTCTAGCGGGAGTAACAGATACGCAGTATTTT,CSGGILAGVTDTQYF
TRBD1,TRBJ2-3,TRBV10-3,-,TGTGCCATCAGTCGACAGGGTGCACAGTATTTT,CAISRQGAQYF